The clone carrying this T cell receptor (beta chain) has ten or more counts. The CDR3 has 15 residues. Germline V gene data show CDR1 as SGHTA and CDR2 as FQGNSA. Trimming stripped 1 base from V and 0 bases from J, with 7 bases between. Where libraries were unsorted, they were derived from 2 million PBMCs stored at -80 degrees C. The sample originates from a study of neurological immune-mediated disorders. The cDNA was produced through 5'RACE with 10-nucleotide random UMIs. TCRdb recomputed calls from the 5' RACE reads with MiXCR, one row per CDR3 protein. This table holds about 77,000 distinct CDR3 sequences, approximately 10% found once.

The V gene is TRBV7-2, the J gene TRBJ1-3; unclear D gene. The origin of this receptor is a man aged 50 to 60 in good health. The sequencing input was PBMCs. CDR3 region: CASSLEASSGNTIYF. DNA of the CDR3: TGTGCCAGCAGCTTAGAGGCATCCTCTGGAAACACCATATATTTT.